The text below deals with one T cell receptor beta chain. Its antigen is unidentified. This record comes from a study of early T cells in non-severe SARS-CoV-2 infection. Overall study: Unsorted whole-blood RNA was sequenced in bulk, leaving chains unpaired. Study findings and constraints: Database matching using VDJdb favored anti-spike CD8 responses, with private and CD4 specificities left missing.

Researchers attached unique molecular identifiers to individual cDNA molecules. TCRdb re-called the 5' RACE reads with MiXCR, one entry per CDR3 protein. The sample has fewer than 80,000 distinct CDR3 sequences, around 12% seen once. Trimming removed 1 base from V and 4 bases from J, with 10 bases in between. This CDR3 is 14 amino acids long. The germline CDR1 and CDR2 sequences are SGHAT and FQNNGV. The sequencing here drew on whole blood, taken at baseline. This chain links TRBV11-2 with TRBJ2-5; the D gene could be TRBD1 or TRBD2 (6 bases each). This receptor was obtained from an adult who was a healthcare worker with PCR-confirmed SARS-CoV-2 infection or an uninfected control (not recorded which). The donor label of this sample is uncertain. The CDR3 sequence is CASSLARGGETQYF. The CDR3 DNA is TGTGCCAGCAGCTTAGCCAGGGGAGGAGAGACCCAGTACTTC. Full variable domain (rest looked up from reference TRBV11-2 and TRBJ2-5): EAGVAQSPRYKIIEKRQSVAFWCNPISGHATLYWYQQILGQGPKLLIQFQNNGVVDDSQLPKDRFSAERLKGVDSTLKIQPAKLEDSAVYLCASSLARGGETQYFGPGTRLLVL.